A selection of T cell receptor beta chains follows, all from one sample in a study of human T cells and chemical hapten exposure. Each CDR3 protein gets one entry after TCRdb re-called the 5' RACE reads with MiXCR. This repertoire shows under 150,000 distinct CDR3 sequences, approximately 20% found once; its top ten account for approximately 2.8%. The receptors shown here come from a human donor in good health. Both conserved end residues are part of each CDR3. D genes are given only for firm matches. Clone size is stated in some rows and not others, as once, few, many or a class when expanded.

TRBV13	TRBJ2-6	.	.	CASSLGQGISSGANVLTF	TGTGCCAGCAGCTTAGGGCAGGGCATTAGCTCTGGGGCCAACGTCCTGACTTTC
TRBV28	TRBJ2-7	few	TRBD1	CASSLLPSGQGPYEQYF	TGTGCCAGCAGTTTATTGCCCTCTGGACAGGGGCCCTACGAGCAGTACTTC
TRBV7-9	TRBJ2-5	few	.	CASSLWEVQETQYF	TGTGCCAGCAGCTTATGGGAAGTCCAAGAGACCCAGTACTTC
TRBV29-1	TRBJ2-5	.	TRBD1	CSVDRGEETQYF	TGCAGCGTGGACAGGGGGGAAGAGACCCAGTACTTC
TRBV24-1	TRBJ2-3	.	TRBD2	CATSDLRLAGEHTQYF	TGTGCCACCAGTGATTTAAGACTAGCGGGAGAACATACGCAGTATTTT
TRBV14	TRBJ2-3	.	TRBD2	CASSPFLAGGECRTDTQYF	TGTGCCAGCAGCCCGTTCTTGGCGGGAGGCGAGTGTCGGACAGATACGCAGTATTTT
TRBV12-3/TRBV12-4	TRBJ2-3	few	TRBD2	CASSLAGGEDTQYF	TGTGCCAGCAGTTTAGCGGGAGGGGAAGATACGCAGTATTTT
TRBV5-1	TRBJ2-5	few	.	CASRGHGAGETQYF	TGCGCCAGCAGGGGTCATGGGGCCGGAGAGACCCAGTACTTC
TRBV7-2	TRBJ1-5	.	.	CASSLGKGRGNQPQHF	TGTGCCAGCAGCTTAGGAAAAGGGAGGGGCAATCAGCCCCAGCATTTT
TRBV27	TRBJ2-7	.	.	CASSLEGVAWDEQYF	TGTGCCAGCAGTTTAGAGGGGGTTGCTTGGGACGAGCAGTACTTC
TRBV7-6	TRBJ2-3	.	.	CASSLVAVTDTQYF	TGTGCCAGCAGCTTAGTTGCCGTCACAGATACGCAGTATTTT
TRBV30	TRBJ2-3	.	.	CAWSVRDTQYF	TGTGCCTGGAGTGTACGAGATACGCAGTATTTT
TRBV20-1	TRBJ2-7	few	TRBD1	CSATGQGIYEQYF	TGCAGTGCGACCGGACAGGGGATTTACGAGCAGTACTTC
TRBV11-2	TRBJ2-1	few	.	CASSSYTVYNEQFF	TGTGCCAGCAGCTCATACACGGTCTACAATGAGCAGTTCTTC
TRBV5-1	TRBJ1-2	few	.	CASSLDGYANYGYTF	TGCGCCAGCAGCTTAGATGGGTATGCTAACTATGGCTACACCTTC
TRBV28	TRBJ1-1	few	TRBD1	CASAGTVEAFF	TGTGCCAGCGCAGGGACAGTTGAAGCTTTCTTT
TRBV28	TRBJ2-4	few	TRBD2	CASSSSGKNIQYF	TGTGCCAGCAGTTCTAGCGGAAAAAACATTCAGTACTTC
TRBV19	TRBJ2-7	.	TRBD1	CASSILPGQGGNEQYF	TGTGCCAGTAGTATTCTCCCGGGACAGGGGGGGAACGAGCAGTACTTC
TRBV15	TRBJ1-2	.	.	CATSRGGRGNYGYTF	TGTGCCACCAGCAGAGGAGGGCGGGGTAACTATGGCTACACCTTC
TRBV5-4	TRBJ2-5	.	.	CASSLVGDQETQYF	TGTGCCAGCAGCTTGGTTGGGGATCAAGAGACCCAGTACTTC
TRBV7-3	TRBJ2-3	few	TRBD2	CASSPGLAGGPVPTADTQYF	TGTGCCAGCAGCCCCGGACTAGCGGGAGGGCCGGTTCCCACCGCAGATACGCAGTATTTT
TRBV20-1	TRBJ2-7	few	.	CSARSLVAGAREQYF	TGCAGTGCTAGATCCCTCGTGGCAGGGGCTCGCGAGCAGTACTTC
TRBV27	TRBJ1-1	.	.	CASSPYPTTMNTEAFF	TGTGCCAGCAGTCCCTACCCTACAACTATGAACACTGAAGCTTTCTTT
TRBV11-2	TRBJ2-2	few	TRBD1	CASSPGQVVTGELFF	TGTGCCAGCAGCCCGGGACAGGTGGTCACCGGGGAGCTGTTTTTT
TRBV18	TRBJ2-7	.	TRBD2	CASSPLGTSGSSYEQYF	TGTGCCAGCTCACCACTGGGGACTAGCGGGAGCTCCTACGAGCAGTACTTC
TRBV27	TRBJ2-1	few	TRBD2	CASSPLAGVYNEQFF	TGTGCCAGCAGTCCGCTAGCGGGAGTCTACAATGAGCAGTTCTTC